This T cell receptor beta chain was captured by sequencing in a study of a mutant IDH1 vaccine in newly diagnosed glioma. As to time point: week 35, safety follow-up. All doses held 300 ug of mutant IDH1 20-mer peptide, with topical imiquimod. Patients came in for eight vaccinations, in weeks 1, 3, 5, 7, 11, 15, 19 and 23. Profiling relied on immunoSEQ multiplex PCR, and the TCRdb table lists in-frame clones only, not all of them. Of around 70,000 clones in the sample, approximately 81% were seen once. A note on this clone: Its antigen is not known.

This CDR3 contains 17 residues. The V and J ends lost 0 bases and 13 bases respectively, with 25 bases between them. Germline values: CDR1 KGHSH, CDR2 LQKENI. The rearrangement joins TRBV18 to TRBJ2-1, with a weak D call TRBD2 (7 bases). Source: PBMCs, taken from a glioma patient whose treatment included an IDH1 peptide vaccine. The clonotype was recovered from a man aged 18 to 29 with glioma. The CDR3 bases are TGTGCCAGCTCACCACCGGCCGTGCGGGGGCCGTCGGGTCTTCAGTTCTTC. Amino acid sequence: CASSPPAVRGPSGLQFF.